This TCR beta chain was sequenced for a study of T cells after yellow fever vaccination (dated by TCRdb to the late 2010s). A note on the overall study: The SMART-Seq v4 Ultra Low Input RNA kit was used to prepare libraries from fractions with low cell numbers. Blood was drawn at multiple timepoints before and after primary and secondary immunization, with bulk PBMC replicates and cell subsets isolated. The cohort comprised two healthy male donors, one aged 18 to 30 and one aged 30 to 40 years. To track T-cell clones before and after primary and booster YFV17D yellow fever vaccination, bulk TCR alpha and beta repertoires were sequenced longitudinally. Broad study findings and their caveats: After the booster, most clones that had expanded after primary vaccination were detected again (around 97% of CD4 and more than 85% of CD8), suggesting broad maintenance of memory. The secondary T-cell response was weaker than the primary response but faster, peaking on day 5 instead of day 15. A small share of clonotypes was detected in both CD4 and CD8 compartments, with the overlap likely arising from convergent recombination. FACS-sorted repertoires could contain abundant contaminating clonotypes from the bulk population, so computational filtering was required. The study included only a couple of donors, which limits how far the findings can be generalized.

V ends up 2 bases short and J 5 bases short, with an unmatched junction base count of 5. The CDR1 and CDR2 encoded by the germline V gene are SGHTA and FQGNSA. Counted from cysteine to phenylalanine, this CDR3 has 15 amino acids. CDR3 DNA is the only sequence kept; it has 45 bases, read in frame from the first base. With respect to this clonotype: It lacks a known antigen. Within one base of it there is no much larger clone, and no base qualities were kept.

Synthesis of TCR cDNA relied on 5'RACE template switching, a step that introduced a universal primer site along with unique molecular identifiers. cDNA synthesis was primed from both the TCR alpha and TCR beta constant segments. Two PCR steps were used to amplify libraries, with sample barcodes and sequencing adapters being added in the second step. Sequencing of libraries was done on Illumina HiSeq 2500 (2x100 bp) or NovaSeq (2x150 bp). The paper's processing steps were these. MIGEC handled demultiplexing of reads and collapsing into UMI consensus sequences, while MiXCR performed V(D)J alignment. Clonotypes responding to the vaccine were identified with edgeR on replicate PBMC samples, with the criteria of FDR below 0.01 and a log2 fold change above 5 up to day 15. Bulk clonotypes were assigned CD4 or CD8 identity according to which sequenced CD4 or CD8 repertoire held them at higher abundance. TCRdb itself trimmed the public reads at Q25 with fastp, ran MiXCR and retained productive beta chains. One record per CDR3 amino acid sequence lists the most common genes and DNA. Clone size and V and J calls follow TCRdb, not the original study. Here the sample has 150,000 to 200,000 distinct CDR3 sequences; around 7% occur a single time. The leading ten clones occupy around 2.3% of the sample.

The sample's treatment or condition label is to be understood as: live attenuated yellow fever vaccine strain. PBMCs were isolated from peripheral blood using a standard Ficoll-Paque protocol. Dynabeads CD4 and CD8 positive selection kits were used to isolate CD4 and CD8 T-cell fractions. RNA was extracted with TriZol from bulk PBMCs, CD4 and CD8 fractions, and dextramer-positive and dextramer-negative fractions. The source was CD4+ T cells sorted from PBMCs, collected 5 days after the first yellow fever vaccination. This TCR came from a young man who received the YFV17D yellow fever vaccine. The chain joins TRBV7-2 to TRBJ2-5; 10 junctional bases match TRBD1. The nucleotides read TGTGCCAGCAGCTTACTGCGGGACAGGGGTGAGACCCAGTACTTC. Translated, it reads CASSLLRDRGETQYF.